These 16 T cell receptor beta chains were sequenced from one sample in a study of control samples from healthy donors and cancer patients. The repertoire was sequenced with immunoSEQ multiplex PCR; TCRdb's copy has only in-frame clones and lacks some. Of 95,000 to 120,000 clones in the sample, 70% to 85% were seen once. The sequenced sample was blood. These receptors were taken from a young man in good health.

The chain has TRBV5-5 and TRBJ2-3; D is ambiguous. From germline, CDR1 is SGHKS and CDR2 YYEKEE (reference sequence). The CDR3 contains 16 residues. The V gene lost 4 bases and the J gene lost 0 bases, with 15 bases spanning the gap. CDR3 region: CASSPLLGKSTDTQYF. DNA of the CDR3: TGTGCCAGCAGCCCGCTTCTGGGGAAGAGCACAGATACGCAGTATTTT.

The V and J genes are TRBV6-6 and TRBJ1-6, with D tentatively TRBD1 (6 bases). The ends were cut back, 6 bases at V and 3 bases at J, with 18 bases in the middle. Germline V gene data show CDR1 as MNHNY and CDR2 as SVGAGI (reference sequence). CDR3 length: 17 residues. In DNA, the CDR3 is TGTGCCAGCAGCCGAGCAAAACAGGGCGGCTATAATTCACCCCTCCACTTT. Translating it yields CASSRAKQGGYNSPLHF.

This rearrangement joins TRBV2 to TRBJ2-4; tentatively, D is TRBD2 (6 bases). Germline values: CDR1 SNHLY, CDR2 FYNNEI. Trimming cost V 8 bases and J 4 bases, with 21 bases left between them. CDR3 length: 16 amino acids. CDR3 DNA sequence: TGTGCCAGCGTCCCCCCGGGAGACCAATCGAAAAACATTCAGTACTTC. Protein sequence: CASVPPGDQSKNIQYF.

The J gene is TRBJ2-3, the V gene TRBV2; 12 positions agree with TRBD1. V was clipped by 10 bases and J by 3 bases; unmatched bases: 5. The CDR3 covers 14 residues. The V gene's germline CDR1 is SNHLY and CDR2 FYNNEI. The CDR3 DNA reads TGTGCCATCGGGACAGGGGGCGTGACAGATACGCAGTATTTT. Its translation is CAIGTGGVTDTQYF.

The CDR3: CATSDSGPQRQANYGYTF. In DNA, the CDR3 is TGTGCCACCAGTGACTCTGGGCCGCAGCGACAGGCTAACTATGGCTACACCTTC. The rearrangement joins TRBV24-1 to TRBJ1-2, with D possibly matching TRBD1 (6 bases). Trimming left V 4 bases short and J 0 bases short, with 20 bases between. The CDR3 contains 18 residues. CDR1 and CDR2 (germline): KGHDR, SFDVKD.

The chain joins TRBV7-8 to TRBJ2-3; D is possibly TRBD2 (6 bases). Germline CDR1 SGHVS, CDR2 FQNEAQ. The CDR3 loop spans 14 amino acids. Trimming cost V 5 bases and J 2 bases, with 11 bases left between them. This CDR3 reads CASSGGDVTDTQYF. The DNA for the CDR3 is TGTGCCAGCAGCGGCGGGGATGTCACAGATACGCAGTATTTT.

This clone was picked up a small number of times. J is TRBJ1-1 and V is TRBV11-2; tentative D call: TRBD1 (6 bases). Trimming shortened V by 6 bases and J by 8 bases, and 13 bases separated the two germline ends. The CDR3 is 12 residues long. Germline V gene lookup returns CDR1 SGHAT and CDR2 FQNNGV. The CDR3 region has the DNA TGTGCCAGCAGGGGCAGGGGTTCCGAAGCTTTCTTT. It translates to CASRGRGSEAFF.

This clone has a handful of counts. The rearrangement links TRBV29-1 to TRBJ2-5, with TRBD1 matching 7 bases. V was clipped by 5 bases and J by 5 bases; unmatched bases: 2. CDR3 length equals 11 residues. The germline gives CDR1 SQVTM, CDR2 ANQGSEA. The CDR3: CSVTRGETQYF. The DNA for the CDR3 is TGCAGCGTTACCAGGGGGGAGACCCAGTACTTC.

The chain carries TRBV3-1 (or the pseudogene TRBV3-2) and TRBJ2-1, with a possible D match to TRBD1 (6 bases). The CDR3 covers 18 residues. V lost 0 bases to trimming and J lost 7 bases, with 22 bases between them. Germline-derived CDR1 and CDR2 are LGHDT and YNNKEL (reference sequence). CDR3 in amino acids: CASSQDGLGAIVVNEQFF. In DNA, the CDR3 is TGTGCCAGCAGCCAAGACGGCTTGGGGGCCATTGTTGTTAATGAGCAGTTCTTC.

This clone was seen a handful of times. The V gene is TRBV9, the J gene TRBJ2-2, with a weak D call TRBD2 (6 bases). CDR1 SGDLS and CDR2 YYNGEE come from the germline V gene. This CDR3 has 15 amino acids. Trimming took off 4 bases at V and 0 bases at J, with 10 bases between the two ends. The CDR3: CASSLRGTNTGELFF. The CDR3 nucleotides read TGTGCCAGCAGCCTACGGGGGACGAACACCGGGGAGCTGTTTTTT.

In this sample, this clone turned up a few times. The rearrangement joins TRBV19 to TRBJ2-5; D uncertain. With 0 bases removed from V and 5 bases from J, the gap between germline ends came to 16 bases. The CDR3 runs to 16 residues. Germline CDR1 LNHDA, CDR2 SQIVND (reference sequence). The CDR3 DNA sequence: TGTGCCAGTAGTATAGATTTTTCGGCAGGAAGGGAGACCCAGTACTTC. The encoded protein is CASSIDFSAGRETQYF.

The rearrangement links TRBV18 to TRBJ1-2, with no clear D. The CDR3 loop spans 13 amino acids. Germline V CDR1 and CDR2: KGHSH, LQKENI. V lost 3 bases and J 4 bases, leaving 9 bases between the germline ends. CDR3 in DNA: TGTGCCAGCTCACCGAAAGAAACCTATGGCTACACCTTC. This gives the protein CASSPKETYGYTF.

The J gene is TRBJ1-1, the V gene TRBV3-1 (or the pseudogene TRBV3-2), with D unclear. Between the trimmed V and J ends, which lost 1 base and 0 bases, there was a span of 6 bases. CDR3 length equals 14 residues. Per germline, CDR1 LGHDT and CDR2 YNNKEL (reference sequence). The chain's CDR3 is CASSQGEVNTEAFF. CDR3 coding DNA: TGTGCCAGCAGCCAAGGTGAGGTGAACACTGAAGCTTTCTTT.

The chain recombines TRBV5-5 with TRBJ1-5; D not certain. Trimming removed 2 bases from V and 7 bases from J, with 16 bases in between. Germline CDR1 SGHKS, CDR2 YYEKEE (reference sequence). CDR3 length: 15 residues. CDR3 region: CASSLGTVVKQPQHF. CDR3 in DNA: TGTGCCAGCAGCTTAGGTACCGTGGTAAAACAGCCCCAGCATTTT. The full variable domain, in which reference TRBV5-5 and TRBJ1-5 provide the parts outside the CDR3, is DAGVTQSPTHLIKTRGQQVTLRCSPISGHKSVSWYQQVLGQGPQFIFQYYEKEERGRGNFPDRFSARQFPNYSSELNVNALLLGDSALYLCASSLGTVVKQPQHFGDGTRLSIL.

This chain connects TRBV9 to TRBJ1-2, with TRBD1 matching over 8 bases. The CDR3 runs 17 residues. V trimming: 4 bases; J trimming: 8 bases; junction bases outside the gene matches: 19. Germline V CDR1 and CDR2: SGDLS, YYNGEE. Here the CDR3 reads CASSFFLGQGGVGGYTF. CDR3 nucleotide sequence: TGTGCCAGCAGCTTCTTCCTCGGACAGGGAGGGGTGGGAGGCTACACCTTC.

The chain combines TRBV30 with TRBJ1-1; D gene ambiguous. Germline lookup yields CDR1 GTSNPN and CDR2 SVGIG (reference sequence). V shed 3 bases and J shed 0 bases, with 8 bases lying between them. CDR3 length: 13 residues. DNA of the CDR3: TGTGCCTGGAGAAGAGGATTGAACACTGAAGCTTTCTTT. This gives the protein CAWRRGLNTEAFF.